Listed here are 20 T cell receptor beta chains from one sample, sequenced in a study of shared clonotypes between healthy human individuals. TCRdb's copy holds only in-frame clones and misses some; the assay was immunoSEQ multiplex PCR. The sample has some 2.1 million clones; 85% to 95% are singletons. Sequencing was carried out using naive CD4+ T cells sorted from blood. Subset in this sample: CD45RA+ positively selected. Receptors originate from a man younger than 35 in good health.

As regards this clone: This sample also contains other DNA sequences that code for the same CDR3. This chain uses TRBV18 with TRBJ2-3; 8 nucleotides agree with TRBD2. CDR1 is KGHSH and CDR2 is LQKENI in the germline V gene. V dropped 1 base and J dropped 1; count of bases not matched to a gene: 4. The CDR3 extends over 16 amino acids. The CDR3 coding sequence is TGTGCCAGCTCACCACGAACTAGCGGAGGCACAGATACGCAGTATTTT. Translated: CASSPRTSGGTDTQYF.

The V call is TRBV7-9, the J call TRBJ2-2; TRBD2 matches 8 bases. The germline V gene encodes CDR1 SEHNR and CDR2 FQNEAQ (reference sequence). J was trimmed by 8 bases and V by 3 bases; bases with no gene match: 8. The CDR3 is made up of 15 amino acids. This CDR3 reads CASSFPGTRVGELFF. In nucleotides, the CDR3 is TGTGCCAGCAGCTTCCCCGGGACTAGAGTAGGGGAGCTGTTTTTT. Together with reference TRBV7-9 and TRBJ2-2, the CDR3 gives the full variable domain: DTGVSQNPRHKITKRGQNVTFRCDPISEHNRLYWYRQTLGQGPEFLTYFQNEAQLEKSRLLSDRFSAERPKGSFSTLEIQRTEQGDSAMYLCASSFPGTRVGELFFGEGSRLTVL.

The CDR3: CASSKATRSEAFF. CDR3 in DNA: TGTGCCAGCAGCAAAGCGACGCGGAGCGAAGCTTTCTTT. This chain uses TRBV21-1 with TRBJ1-1. TRBV21-1 is designated a pseudogene. This CDR3 comprises 13 residues.

V is TRBV7-9 and J is TRBJ2-2, with 11 bases lining up with TRBD2. Per the germline V gene, CDR1 is SEHNR and CDR2 is FQNEAQ (reference sequence). V lost 1 base, J lost 3 bases, and 1 base stayed unmatched. This CDR3 comprises 16 residues. This CDR3 is CASSLGLAGYTGELFF. The CDR3 bases are TGTGCCAGCAGCTTAGGACTAGCGGGGTACACCGGGGAGCTGTTTTTT.

The chain links TRBV2 to TRBJ1-1; D not certain. The V end lost 7 bases, the J end lost 6 bases, and 12 bases lay between the germline ends. The CDR3 is 12 amino acids. Germline CDR1 SNHLY, CDR2 FYNNEI. This CDR3 is CASNVGSAEAFF. The DNA of the CDR3 is TGTGCCAGCAACGTAGGTTCGGCTGAAGCTTTCTTT.

The V call is TRBV7-9, the J call TRBJ2-1; no clear D. CDR1 is SEHNR and CDR2 is FQNEAQ in the germline V gene (reference sequence). The CDR3 loop spans 17 amino acids. Between the trimmed V and J ends, which lost 0 bases and 2 bases, there was a span of 14 bases. CDR3: CASSLARMVVPYNEQFF. The CDR3 DNA reads as TGTGCCAGCAGCTTAGCCAGGATGGTTGTCCCCTACAATGAGCAGTTCTTC.

The chain employs TRBV28 and TRBJ1-2; 12 nucleotides line up with TRBD1. The junction had 12 bases not matched to a gene; V was cut back by 5 bases and J by 8 bases. Germline V lookup: CDR1 MDHEN, CDR2 SYDVKM. The length of the CDR3 is 16 residues. In DNA, the CDR3 is TGTGCCAGCAGTCTCCGGGACAGGGGGCAGGTGGCCGGCTACACCTTC. Translating gives CASSLRDRGQVAGYTF.

The rearrangement uses TRBV19 and TRBJ2-7, with TRBD2 identical over 10 bases. There are 16 residues in the CDR3. CDR1 and CDR2 from the germline V gene are LNHDA and SQIVND (reference sequence). The V gene end was trimmed by 4 bases and the J gene end by 0 bases; junction bases not matched to a gene: 6. The CDR3 sequence is CASSSGLADSSYEQYF. CDR3 DNA sequence: TGTGCCAGTAGTAGTGGACTAGCGGATAGCTCCTACGAGCAGTACTTC.

The rearrangement joins TRBV5-4 to TRBJ1-2; D is ambiguous. Trimming took 0 bases from V and 6 from J, leaving 21 bases between them. Germline V gene data show CDR1 as SGHNT and CDR2 as YYREEE (reference sequence). The CDR3 consists of 17 residues. In DNA, the CDR3 is TGTGCCAGCAGCTTGGTTGTGGCCCCTACTGCTTTGGATGGCTACACCTTC. The encoded protein is CASSLVVAPTALDGYTF.

With regard to this clone: At the DNA level, this CDR3 is encoded by other sequences in the same sample as well. This chain links TRBV10-1 with TRBJ2-7; unclear D gene. V lost 3 bases and J lost 0, with 12 bases in between. CDR3 length: 15 amino acids. Per germline, CDR1 WNHNN and CDR2 SYGVQD (reference sequence). The DNA of the CDR3 is TGCGCCAGCAGTGAAGGATCAGGTAGCTCCTACGAGCAGTACTTC. It is translated as CASSEGSGSSYEQYF.

The chain joins TRBV5-1 to TRBJ2-5, with TRBD2 identical over 9 bases. This CDR3 is built from 15 residues. V shed 4 bases and J 3 bases; nucleotides not matched to a gene: 7. Per the germline V gene, CDR1 is SGHRS and CDR2 is YFSETQ. The CDR3: CASSLPGLAEETQYF. The DNA for the CDR3 is TGCGCCAGCAGCCTACCGGGACTAGCAGAAGAGACCCAGTACTTC.

V is TRBV7-2 and J is TRBJ2-3; 15 positions agree with TRBD2. CDR3 length equals 16 residues. Germline V gene lookup returns CDR1 SGHTA and CDR2 FQGNSA. Trimming at V came to 5 bases and at J to 6 bases, leaving 6 bases not matched to a gene. DNA of the CDR3: TGTGCCAGCAGCCCGGGGACTAGCGGGGGGCGGGATACGCAGTATTTT. The encoded protein is CASSPGTSGGRDTQYF.

The V and J genes are TRBV27 and TRBJ2-1, with TRBD2 identical over 9 bases. With V trimmed by 4 bases and J by 8 bases, 3 bases remained unmatched. CDR1 and CDR2 (germline): MNHEY, SMNVEV (reference sequence). The length of the CDR3 is 13 residues. CDR3 sequence (DNA): TGTGCCAGCAGTTCCGGGACTAGCTATGAGCAGTTCTTC. It translates to CASSSGTSYEQFF.

This rearrangement joins TRBV5-1 to TRBJ2-3, with 8 bases that match TRBD2. Germline values: CDR1 SGHRS, CDR2 YFSETQ. This CDR3 region has 14 residues. The V segment lost 7 bases and the J segment 4 bases; nucleotides outside the gene matches: 8. CDR3 in DNA: TGCGCCAGCTCCGGGGTAGCGGGATCAGATACGCAGTATTTT. This gives the protein CASSGVAGSDTQYF.

The chain is built from TRBV30 and TRBJ2-7, with D perhaps being TRBD1 or TRBD2 (6 bases each). The germline V gene has CDR1 GTSNPN and CDR2 SVGIG (reference sequence). The CDR3 runs to 14 residues. Trimming removed 4 bases at V and 6 bases at J, with 19 bases between. CDR3 sequence reads: CAWTAGTGRGEQYF. In DNA form, the CDR3 reads TGTGCCTGGACCGCGGGCACAGGGCGGGGCGAGCAGTACTTC.

The chain carries TRBV7-3 and TRBJ2-1; TRBD2 aligns across 8 bases. The CDR3 contains 17 residues. Germline V gives CDR1 SGHTA, CDR2 FQGTGA. Trimming took 3 bases from V and 4 from J; bases not matched to a gene: 11. DNA for the CDR3: TGTGCCAGCAGCTTGGGCGGGGGGCCCATCCGATACAATGAGCAGTTCTTC. Protein: CASSLGGGPIRYNEQFF. Combining the CDR3 with reference TRBV7-3 and TRBJ2-1 gives the whole variable domain GAGVSQTPSNKVTEKGKYVELRCDPISGHTALYWYRQSLGQGPEFLIYFQGTGAADDSGLPNDRFFAVRPEGSVSTLKIQRTERGDSAVYLCASSLGGGPIRYNEQFFGPGTRLTVL.

This rearrangement joins TRBV6-6 to TRBJ1-5; TRBD1 agrees at 12 bases. In germline, CDR1 is MNHNY, CDR2 SVGAGI (reference sequence). This CDR3 has 15 residues. With 6 bases clipped from V and 5 bases from J, the junction kept 5 bases outside the gene matches. CDR3 nucleotides: TGTGCCAGCAGAGGGACAGGGGGCCCGCATCAGCCCCAGCATTTT. It is translated as CASRGTGGPHQPQHF.

The chain has TRBV5-1 and TRBJ2-7; TRBD2 matches 11 bases. This CDR3 comprises 18 residues. J gave up 0 bases and V 0 bases, and 8 bases lay outside the gene matches. Looked up from germline, CDR1 is SGHRS and CDR2 is YFSETQ. The CDR3 protein is CASSLEIAGGSLSYEQYF. The CDR3 coding sequence is TGCGCCAGCAGCTTGGAAATAGCGGGAGGGAGCCTCTCCTACGAGCAGTACTTC. Combining the CDR3 with reference TRBV5-1 and TRBJ2-7 gives the whole variable domain KAGVTQTPRYLIKTRGQQVTLSCSPISGHRSVSWYQQTPGQGLQFLFEYFSETQRNKGNFPGRFSGRQFSNSRSEMNVSTLELGDSALYLCASSLEIAGGSLSYEQYFGPGTRLTVT.

V and J are TRBV19 and TRBJ1-2; D unclear. Trimming pared 2 bases from V and 6 bases from J, leaving 16 bases between. Germline V gene data show CDR1 as LNHDA and CDR2 as SQIVND (reference sequence). The CDR3 runs to 15 residues. The chain's CDR3 is CASSIWRVSGDGYTF. The CDR3 DNA follows: TGTGCCAGTAGTATATGGAGGGTGTCAGGTGATGGCTACACCTTC.

The chain links TRBV5-1 to TRBJ2-2; a weak D match, TRBD1 (5 bases). The CDR3 is 15 amino acids. CDR1 SGHRS and CDR2 YFSETQ come from the germline V gene. The V end lost 4 bases, the J end lost 4 bases, and 14 bases lay between the germline ends. The CDR3 DNA follows: TGCGCCAGCAGCCCGTCCCAGGGAAGCACCGGGGAGCTGTTTTTT. This encodes CASSPSQGSTGELFF.